The clone carrying this T cell receptor (beta chain) was picked up one time. This entry comes from a study of shared clonotypes between healthy human individuals. Some clones are missing from TCRdb's copy, which holds only in-frame ones; the method was immunoSEQ multiplex PCR. In the table there are some 1,600,000 clones, 98% of which are singletons. Those who donated were healthy HIV-negative adults, with no recent acute infections or vaccinations reported. The source of this sequence is a man aged 30 to 45 in good health. Sequencing was carried out using naive CD4+ T cells sorted from blood. Stated subset: CD45RA+ positively selected.

The CDR3: CASSSGRPAGELFF. For the CDR3, the DNA is TGTGCCAGCAGTAGCGGGAGACCGGCCGGGGAGCTGTTTTTT. The chain employs TRBV5-6 and TRBJ2-2; TRBD2 matches 9 bases. The V gene end was trimmed by 5 bases and the J gene end by 6 bases; junction bases not matched to a gene: 5. The CDR3 spans 14 residues. In germline, CDR1 is SGHDT, CDR2 YYEEEE.